This TCR beta chain is drawn from a study of cytomegalovirus exposure and HLA in healthy donors. A note on this clone: The antigen remains undetermined.

13 Jbeta primers and 60 Vbeta primers were used for the PCR. TCRdb's copy holds only in-frame clones and misses some; the assay was immunoSEQ multiplex PCR. The data hold around 210,000 clones, with 78% observed a single time. Study-level points and caveats: Follow-up analysis seemed to connect common viral pathogens with several of the most significant clusters identified.

Germline V gives CDR1 SGHVS, CDR2 FQNEAQ. This CDR3 is built from 12 residues. Trimming shortened V by 0 bases and J by 7 bases, and 4 bases separated the two germline ends. The rearrangement links TRBV7-8 to TRBJ1-5; D remains unclear. What was sequenced was PBMCs. This TCR came from a boy aged 5-17 years in good health and CMV-seronegative. CDR3 residues: CASSLAGQPQHF. Written as DNA, the CDR3 is TGTGCCAGCAGCTTAGCCGGGCAGCCCCAGCATTTT.